This TCR beta chain was recorded in a study of blood T cell repertoires in COVID-19. In the study overall: Specimens from acute and convalescent COVID-19 originated in the United States, Italy and Spain. From T cells, B-cell-depleted T cells, or PBMCs came the material, which was cDNA or gDNA.

CDR1 MDHEN and CDR2 SYDVKM come from the germline V gene. J lost 0 bases, V lost 10 bases, and 8 bases had no gene match. This CDR3 region has 14 residues. As processed by the authors: Reference gene primers were amplified, and this amplification served to estimate nucleated cell counts. Assay: immunoSEQ multiplex PCR; the TCRdb copy retains only in-frame clones and omits some. V, J and clone size are taken as reported in that table, and D and trimming were inferred from the DNA itself. This sample has about 17,000 clones, with around 79% found just once. Sequencing was done on a sample of peripheral blood. The rearrangement links TRBV28 to TRBJ1-2, with 7 bases aligning to TRBD1. This TCR came from a woman in her seventies with active COVID-19. CDR3 DNA: TGTGCCACCACTGGGACAGCTACTAACTATGGCTACACCTTC. As protein: CATTGTATNYGYTF.